The 9 T cell receptor beta chains below come from one sample, sequenced in a study of neurological immune-mediated disorders. Each CDR3 protein is one row after TCRdb ran MiXCR on the 5' RACE reads. The repertoire has 75,000 to 85,000 distinct CDR3 sequences, about a sixth of them found once; the top ten carry 15%. Source material: PBMCs. All receptors derive from a woman aged 35 to 49 in good health.

This clonotype was seen many times. The CDR3 bases are TGTGCCAGCAGTCCGCGGGCCTTTAGCTCCTACAATGAGCAGTTCTTC. Protein sequence: CASSPRAFSSYNEQFF. This rearrangement joins TRBV28 to TRBJ2-1; a possible D gene is TRBD2 (5 bases). Trimming took 5 bases from V and 0 from J, leaving 14 bases between them. Germline CDR1 is MDHEN and CDR2 is SYDVKM. This CDR3 has 16 residues.

This clonotype came up many times. The V and J genes are TRBV15 and TRBJ2-1; no definite D call. V was trimmed by 1 base and J by 7 bases, leaving 14 bases between them. CDR1 is LNHNV and CDR2 is YYDKDF in the germline V gene (reference sequence). The CDR3 length is 15 residues. CDR3 protein: CATSRARAENNEQFF. The CDR3 DNA reads as TGTGCCACCAGCAGAGCCAGAGCAGAAAATAATGAGCAGTTCTTC.

This clonotype was counted ten times or more. V and J are TRBV2 and TRBJ2-1; 11 positions match TRBD2. The CDR3 loop spans 17 amino acids. The junction had 9 bases not matched to a gene; V was cut back by 5 bases and J by 3 bases. The germline CDR1 and CDR2 sequences are SNHLY and FYNNEI. The CDR3 nucleotides read TGTGCCAGCAGTAGGGATGAGACTAGCGGGGACTACAATGAGCAGTTCTTC. It codes for CASSRDETSGDYNEQFF.

The chain joins TRBV20-1 to TRBJ1-2; tentatively, D is TRBD1 (6 bases). Trimming stripped 1 base from V and 0 bases from J, with 12 bases between. The germline V gene encodes CDR1 DFQATT and CDR2 SNEGSKA (reference sequence). This CDR3 contains 15 residues. The CDR3, as DNA: TGCAGTGCTAGAGGGTCGACAGGAGCTAACTATGGCTACACCTTC. Its protein product is CSARGSTGANYGYTF.

This clonotype was observed at least ten times. The rearrangement joins TRBV5-1 to TRBJ1-3; D not resolved. V was clipped by 3 bases and J by 1 base, with 14 bases between them. Germline loops: CDR1 SGHRS, CDR2 YFSETQ. CDR3 length: 16 residues. The CDR3 reads CASSSDGLGSGNTIYF. For the CDR3, the DNA is TGCGCCAGCAGCTCGGACGGCCTTGGATCTGGAAACACCATATATTTT.

A word on this clonotype: This likely comes from a read error, as the CDR3 has no conserved phenylalanine or tryptophan at its end. The chain uses TRBV20-1 and TRBJ1-5; perhaps TRBD1 as D (5 bases). Per germline, CDR1 DFQATT and CDR2 SNEGSKA (reference sequence). With 5 bases removed from V and 0 bases from J, the gap between germline ends came to 11 bases. The CDR3 extends over 14 amino acids. This CDR3 reads CSAGGSNSNQPQHS. CDR3 in DNA: TGCAGTGCTGGGGGTTCCAATAGCAATCAGCCCCAGCATTCT.

This rearrangement joins TRBV6-2 or TRBV6-3 to TRBJ2-3; 7 bases line up with TRBD1. Losses at the gene ends were 6 bases for V and 2 bases for J; bases not matched to a gene: 8. The CDR3 consists of 15 residues. The germline V gene has CDR1 MNHEY and CDR2 SVGEGT. The CDR3 sequence: CASRPRTGSTDTQYF. The CDR3 bases are TGTGCCAGCAGACCTAGGACAGGTTCCACAGATACGCAGTATTTT.

This clonotype was found many times. This chain connects TRBV7-8 to TRBJ2-7; 9 bases agree with TRBD2. Germline CDR1 is SGHVS and CDR2 is FQNEAQ. Unmatched junction bases numbered 14, after V lost 2 bases and J lost 3 bases. The CDR3 totals 18 residues. The CDR3, as DNA: TGTGCCAGCAGCTTACGGGGACGCGGGGGGGGAGTAATCTACGAGCAGTACTTC. It specifies CASSLRGRGGGVIYEQYF.

At least ten counts were recorded for this clonotype. The chain employs TRBV20-1 and TRBJ1-2, with TRBD1 as a possible D gene (6 bases). The V gene's germline CDR1 is DFQATT and CDR2 SNEGSKA (reference sequence). V lost 6 bases to trimming and J lost 5 bases, with 25 bases between them. This CDR3 contains 16 residues. For the CDR3, the DNA is TGCAGTGCGCACCTGATAGCAGGGGTGGTTGGGTATGGCTACACCTTC. Protein sequence: CSAHLIAGVVGYGYTF.